Detailed here is one TCR beta chain. Sequenced by immunoSEQ multiplex PCR; TCRdb stores in-frame clones only, minus some. This sample has roughly 83,000 clones; about 83% occur once, and the top ten carry 7.5% to 9.5%. The sample comes from a study of blood T cell repertoires in COVID-19. This CDR3 comprises 14 residues. Germline CDR1 and CDR2: SGHDT and YYEEEE. J was trimmed by 5 bases and V by 4 bases; bases with no gene match: 4. This sequence was found in a man aged 45-65 years with active COVID-19. The sample comprised peripheral blood. The rearrangement uses TRBV5-6 and TRBJ2-3; 10 bases map to TRBD2. CDR3 DNA: TGTGCCAGCAGCCGGACTAGCGGTTTAGATACGCAGTATTTT. Amino acids: CASSRTSGLDTQYF.